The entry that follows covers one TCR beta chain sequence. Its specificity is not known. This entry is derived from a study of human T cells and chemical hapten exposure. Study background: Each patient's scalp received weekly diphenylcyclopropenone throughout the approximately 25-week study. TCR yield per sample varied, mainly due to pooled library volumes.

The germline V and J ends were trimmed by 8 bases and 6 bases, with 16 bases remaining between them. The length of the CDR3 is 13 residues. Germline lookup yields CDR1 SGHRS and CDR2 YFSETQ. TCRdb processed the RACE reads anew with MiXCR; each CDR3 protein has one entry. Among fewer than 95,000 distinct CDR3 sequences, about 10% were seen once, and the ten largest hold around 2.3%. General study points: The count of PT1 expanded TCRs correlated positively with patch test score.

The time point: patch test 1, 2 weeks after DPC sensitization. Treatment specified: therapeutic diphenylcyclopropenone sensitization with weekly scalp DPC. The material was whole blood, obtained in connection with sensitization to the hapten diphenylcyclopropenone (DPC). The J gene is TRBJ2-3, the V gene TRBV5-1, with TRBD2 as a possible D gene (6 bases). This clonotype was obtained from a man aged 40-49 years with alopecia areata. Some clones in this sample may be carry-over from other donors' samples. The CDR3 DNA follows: TGCGCCAGTAGCGGCAGGGTAATGGATACGCAGTATTTT. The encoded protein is CASSGRVMDTQYF.